The 3 T cell receptor beta chains reported below all come from one sample, sequenced in a study of cytomegalovirus exposure and HLA in healthy donors. The PCR ran on 60 Vbeta and 13 Jbeta primers. Sequencing used immunoSEQ multiplex PCR; TCRdb keeps in-frame clones, though not all of them. The sample contains roughly 130,000 clones, roughly four fifths of which appear only once. Sequences were obtained from PBMCs. Receptors were obtained from a woman aged 50 to 60 in good health and CMV-seropositive.

This sequence joins TRBV18 and TRBJ1-5, with 7 positions matching TRBD1. Trimming cost V 2 bases and J 3 bases; bases outside gene matches: 4. The CDR3 sequence is 15 residues long. Germline values: CDR1 KGHSH, CDR2 LQKENI. CDR3 amino acids: CASSPGTDYNQPQHF. CDR3 DNA: TGTGCCAGCTCACCAGGGACAGATTACAATCAGCCCCAGCATTTT. Complete variable domain (other parts from reference TRBV18 and TRBJ1-5): NAGVMQNPRHLVRRRGQEARLRCSPMKGHSHVYWYRQLPEEGLKFMVYLQKENIIDESGMPKERFSAEFPKEGPSILRIQQVVRGDSAAYFCASSPGTDYNQPQHFGDGTRLSIL.

The chain recombines TRBV19 with TRBJ2-5; D perhaps matches TRBD1 (5 bases). CDR3 length: 13 residues. Germline CDR1 and CDR2: LNHDA and SQIVND (reference sequence). V was shortened by 10 bases and J by 3 bases, with 15 bases between the two germline ends. This CDR3 reads CATAPGREETQYF. Written as DNA, the CDR3 is TGTGCCACCGCACCGGGCAGGGAAGAGACCCAGTACTTC.

This clone has just a few counts. The rearrangement joins TRBV7-9 to TRBJ1-4; D possibly corresponds to TRBD1 (6 bases). There are 16 residues in the CDR3. Trimming stripped 0 bases from V and 7 bases from J, with 15 bases between. Germline-derived CDR1 and CDR2 are SEHNR and FQNEAQ (reference sequence). The CDR3 DNA is TGTGCCAGCAGCTTAGCGCGTGGGGGCAGGGGTGAAAAACTGTTTTTT. It encodes CASSLARGGRGEKLFF. The full variable domain, rest sourced from reference TRBV7-9 and TRBJ1-4, is DTGVSQNPRHKITKRGQNVTFRCDPISEHNRLYWYRQTLGQGPEFLTYFQNEAQLEKSRLLSDRFSAERPKGSFSTLEIQRTEQGDSAMYLCASSLARGGRGEKLFFGSGTQLSVL.